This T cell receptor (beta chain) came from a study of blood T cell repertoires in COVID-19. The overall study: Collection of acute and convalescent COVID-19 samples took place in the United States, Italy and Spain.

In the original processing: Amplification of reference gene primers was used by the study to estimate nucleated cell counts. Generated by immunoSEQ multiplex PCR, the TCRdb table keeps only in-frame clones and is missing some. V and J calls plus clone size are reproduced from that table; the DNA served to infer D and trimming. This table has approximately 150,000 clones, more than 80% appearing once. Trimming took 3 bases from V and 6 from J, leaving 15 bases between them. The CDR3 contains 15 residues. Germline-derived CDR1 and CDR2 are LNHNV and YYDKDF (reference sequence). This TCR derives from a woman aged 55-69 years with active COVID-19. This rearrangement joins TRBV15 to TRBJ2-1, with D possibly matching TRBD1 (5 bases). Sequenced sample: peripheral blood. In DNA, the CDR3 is TGTGCCACCAGCAGGAGAGGTCGACAGCCCAATGAGCAGTTCTTC. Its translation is CATSRRGRQPNEQFF.